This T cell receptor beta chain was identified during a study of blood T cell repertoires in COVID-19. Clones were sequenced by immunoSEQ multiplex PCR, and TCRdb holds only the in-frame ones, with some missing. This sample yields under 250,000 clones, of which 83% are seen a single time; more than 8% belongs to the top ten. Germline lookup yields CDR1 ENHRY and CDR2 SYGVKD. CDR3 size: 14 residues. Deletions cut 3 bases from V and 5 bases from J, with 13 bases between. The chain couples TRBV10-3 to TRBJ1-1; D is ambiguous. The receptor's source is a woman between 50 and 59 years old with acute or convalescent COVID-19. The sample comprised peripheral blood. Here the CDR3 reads CAISDSGPGTEAFF. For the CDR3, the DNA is TGTGCCATCAGTGATAGTGGGCCGGGGACTGAAGCTTTCTTT.